Each of the 10 T cell receptor beta chains below was sequenced from the same sample in a study of cytomegalovirus exposure and HLA in healthy donors. The study ran its PCR with 60 Vbeta and 13 Jbeta primers. Sequencing was performed with immunoSEQ multiplex PCR; in TCRdb, only in-frame clones are kept and a portion is missing. Of about 150,000 clones listed, over 75% were seen once; the top ten hold roughly 0.7%. Sequenced: PBMCs. The receptor source for this set is a male donor in good health and CMV-seronegative.

The chain links TRBV5-1 to TRBJ2-3; D is unclear. This CDR3 comprises 12 residues. The V end was cut by 2 bases, the J end by 2 bases, with 3 bases between. Germline V CDR1 and CDR2: SGHRS, YFSETQ. The CDR3 reads CASSFNTDTQYF. The CDR3 DNA follows: TGCGCCAGCAGCTTCAACACAGATACGCAGTATTTT.

The V call is TRBV27, the J call TRBJ2-1, with TRBD2 matching over 13 bases. Per the germline V gene, CDR1 is MNHEY and CDR2 is SMNVEV (reference sequence). V shed 6 bases and J 10 bases; nucleotides not matched to a gene: 12. The CDR3 length is 16 residues. CDR3 residues: CASRQTTSGRLGEQFF. CDR3 bases: TGTGCCAGCAGACAAACGACTAGCGGGAGGTTGGGCGAGCAGTTCTTC.

The J gene is TRBJ2-2, the V gene TRBV6-5; D might be TRBD1 (5 bases). The ends were cut back, 6 bases at V and 7 bases at J, with 15 bases in the middle. The length of the CDR3 is 14 residues. CDR1 MNHEY and CDR2 SVGAGI come from the germline V gene. The CDR3 here is CASRDRGIGGELFF. DNA for the CDR3: TGTGCCAGCAGAGATAGGGGAATTGGCGGGGAGCTGTTTTTT.

This clone was seen a handful of times. The chain has TRBV4-1 and TRBJ1-5, with 7 bases aligning to TRBD1. The CDR3 contains 15 residues. The germline V gene has CDR1 MGHRA and CDR2 YSYEKL. The ends lost 6 bases at V and 5 bases at J; junction bases unmatched: 10. The CDR3 here is CASSPIQGTDQPQHF. The CDR3 DNA is TGCGCCAGCAGTCCAATACAGGGGACCGATCAGCCCCAGCATTTT.

The V call is TRBV5-1, the J call TRBJ2-2, with 11 positions matching TRBD1. This CDR3 is 15 amino acids long. Germline V lookup: CDR1 SGHRS, CDR2 YFSETQ. V was clipped by 3 bases and J by 4 bases; unmatched bases: 2. The CDR3 loop reads CASSSGTGGTGELFF. Written as DNA, the CDR3 is TGCGCCAGCAGCTCCGGGACAGGGGGCACCGGGGAGCTGTTTTTT.

The chain joins TRBV5-1 to TRBJ2-7, with 12 bases identical to TRBD2. This CDR3 is built from 17 residues. V shed 4 bases, J shed 4 bases, and the junction held 12 bases outside the gene matches. In germline, CDR1 is SGHRS, CDR2 YFSETQ. CDR3 DNA: TGCGCCAGCAGCCCCACTCCGACTAGCGGGAGCCTTTACGAGCAGTACTTC. It is translated as CASSPTPTSGSLYEQYF. Looking up the rest from reference TRBV5-1 and TRBJ2-7 gives the full variable domain: KAGVTQTPRYLIKTRGQQVTLSCSPISGHRSVSWYQQTPGQGLQFLFEYFSETQRNKGNFPGRFSGRQFSNSRSEMNVSTLELGDSALYLCASSPTPTSGSLYEQYFGPGTRLTVT.

This chain links TRBV6-5 with TRBJ2-1; 7 positions agree with TRBD2. The length of the CDR3 is 11 residues. Germline assignment: CDR1 MNHEY and CDR2 SVGAGI. The V segment lost 6 bases and the J segment 12 bases; nucleotides outside the gene matches: 5. Written as DNA, the CDR3 is TGTGCCAGCAGGACCTGGGGGGGGCAGTTCTTC. Translation gives CASRTWGGQFF.

This clone was seen only a few times. The genes are TRBV9 and TRBJ2-7, with TRBD1 identical over 7 bases. V gave up 4 bases and J gave up 5 bases; unmatched junction bases: 12. Germline V CDR1 and CDR2: SGDLS, YYNGEE. This CDR3 has 15 residues. CDR3 bases: TGTGCCAGCAGCCCACCGTCGGACAGGTTTGACGAGCAGTACTTC. Its protein is CASSPPSDRFDEQYF.

This clone showed up just a few times. Additional DNA sequences in this sample encode the identical CDR3. CDR3 sequence reads: CASSVGAGGSYEQYF. CDR3 DNA: TGTGCCAGCAGCGTAGGAGCAGGGGGCTCCTACGAGCAGTACTTC. V gene TRBV9 combines with J gene TRBJ2-7; 7 positions agree with TRBD1. The CDR3 spans 15 residues. With 0 bases clipped from V and 0 bases from J, the junction kept 3 bases outside the gene matches. In germline, CDR1 is SGDLS, CDR2 YYNGEE.

Only a few counts were recorded for this clone. This rearrangement joins TRBV19 to TRBJ1-1; a weak D match, TRBD1 (6 bases). This CDR3 region has 13 residues. The V gene lost 3 bases and the J gene lost 12 bases, with 17 bases spanning the gap. Germline assignment: CDR1 LNHDA and CDR2 SQIVND (reference sequence). This CDR3 reads CASSIVNGQGTFF. The CDR3 DNA reads as TGTGCCAGTAGTATCGTGAACGGGCAGGGGACTTTCTTT.